The present entry profiles one T cell receptor beta chain with its context. The data are from a study of blood T cells in healthy people across ages. With a J-beta primer mix and a sample-barcoded 5' primer, a second PCR ran 7 to 11 cycles. CDR3-containing paired-end reads numbered at least 2.5 million in each sample. MiXCR, applied by TCRdb to the 5' RACE reads, yields one record per CDR3 protein. The table lists around 520,000 distinct CDR3 sequences, about 27% of them singletons. Germline V gene data show CDR1 as PRHDT and CDR2 as FYEKMQ (reference sequence). This CDR3 is built from 12 residues. V gave up 6 bases and J gave up 7 bases, with 10 bases separating them. Healthy Caucasian individuals from Russia aged about 6 to 90 served as donors. Total RNA, at least 6 micrograms per sample, came from PBMCs. This sample was also put to use in a study of T cells of mothers and their children. Per that study: Related pairs of mothers and children showed slightly higher, non-significant overlap versus unrelated pairs.

Sequencing was performed on blood. V and J are TRBV13 and TRBJ2-1, with D possibly being TRBD2 (5 bases). The sequence was obtained from a boy between 2 and 10 years old in good health. The CDR3 bases are TGTGCCAGCAGACTAGGTGAGAATGAGCAGTTCTTC. It specifies CASRLGENEQFF.